This TCR beta chain was found in a study of ipilimumab plus nivolumab after autologous stem cell transplantation. On the study more broadly: A median of roughly 8 nivolumab and 5 ipilimumab doses were given.

The study, taken as a whole, reports: Per the authors, repertoire, Treg and microbiota data justify further study.

Checkpoint therapy with ipilimumab 1 mg/kg began 14 to 28 days after transplant. Patients received nivolumab 3 mg/kg at weeks 1, 4, 7, 10, then fortnightly to week 26. From germline, CDR1 is MNHNY and CDR2 SVGAGI (reference sequence). The V segment lost 4 bases and the J segment 5 bases; nucleotides outside the gene matches: 10. The CDR3 has 15 residues. Sequenced by immunoSEQ multiplex PCR; TCRdb stores in-frame clones only, minus some. The sample yields 9,000 to 15,000 clones, roughly three quarters seen once. For this clone: As yet, its antigen is unknown.

The sequence was obtained from a male donor with diffuse large B-cell lymphoma. V usage is TRBV6-6 and J usage is TRBJ1-2, with 7 bases that match TRBD1. The sequences come from PBMCs, collected in a trial of ipilimumab plus nivolumab as post-transplant consolidation. CDR3: CASSSSDRAGYGYTF. CDR3 nucleotide sequence: TGTGCCAGCAGTTCCTCAGACAGGGCGGGGTATGGCTACACCTTC.